This T cell receptor beta chain originates from a study of T cells in Graves' hyperthyroidism and ophthalmopathy. The table lists this clonotype with a few counts. There were TCR beta CDR3 regions amplified from RNA transcripts. The TCR CDR3 was amplified in a first-round RT-PCR using the HTBI primer set. TCRdb processed the multiplex PCR reads anew with MiXCR; each CDR3 protein has one entry. This table holds more than 500,000 distinct CDR3 sequences, about 15% found once. The CDR3 runs to 12 residues. The germline V gene has CDR1 SEHNR and CDR2 FQNEAQ (reference sequence). The V and J ends lost 5 bases and 11 bases respectively, with 13 bases between them.

The receptor's source is a woman aged 40 to 50 with Graves' ophthalmopathy. V is TRBV7-9 and J is TRBJ1-5; D ambiguous. The specimen sequenced was blood. CDR3 sequence: CASSHENSAQHF. In DNA form, the CDR3 reads TGTGCCAGCAGCCACGAGAACTCAGCCCAGCATTTT. The entire variable domain, with the rest obtained from reference TRBV7-9 and TRBJ1-5, is as follows: DTGVSQNPRHKITKRGQNVTFRCDPISEHNRLYWYRQTLGQGPEFLTYFQNEAQLEKSRLLSDRFSAERPKGSFSTLEIQRTEQGDSAMYLCASSHENSAQHFGDGTRLSIL.